The clone carrying this T cell receptor (beta chain) is categorized as medium-sized (0.01 to 0.1%). The target antigen is unknown. The data derive from a study of spatial heterogeneity in lung cancer. Broader study findings: It was found that expanded intratumoral alpha and beta TCR counts tracked tumor mutation counts.

The length of the CDR3 is 15 residues. Trimming took 7 bases from V and 1 from J, leaving 16 bases between them. In germline, CDR1 is MDHEN, CDR2 SYDVKM. Time point in this sample: sample taken at primary tumor resection. MiXCR was run by TCRdb on the 5' RACE reads, yielding one entry per CDR3 protein. This table has 20,000 to 30,000 distinct CDR3 sequences, under 9.5% appearing once. Material: lung tumor tissue, obtained at surgery. This TCR was sampled from a male donor with early-stage non-small cell lung cancer. This rearrangement joins TRBV28 to TRBJ2-5; perhaps D is TRBD1 or TRBD2 (6 bases each). In DNA form, the CDR3 reads TGTGCCAGCACGACGAGGGGGGTAACCCAAGAGACCCAGTACTTC. It yields the protein CASTTRGVTQETQYF.